Below, 25 T cell receptor beta chains from the same sample are listed, as sequenced in a study of OX40 agonist ivuxolimab in advanced cancers. Assay: immunoSEQ multiplex PCR; the TCRdb copy retains only in-frame clones and omits some. The table records approximately 30,000 clones, approximately 90% of them present only once. The starting material was CD4+ or CD8+ T cells sorted from blood, obtained in a trial of the OX40 agonist ivuxolimab. The receptors here all came from an adult with an advanced solid tumor such as melanoma, head and neck, liver or kidney cancer.

The gene calls are TRBV27 and TRBJ2-3; the match to TRBD1 covers 11 bases. The V and J ends lost 4 bases and 2 bases, in that order; junction bases with no gene match: 8. The CDR3 is 17 amino acids. Looked up from germline, CDR1 is MNHEY and CDR2 is SMNVEV (reference sequence). In DNA form, the CDR3 reads TGTGCCAGCAGTTCTCCAAGGACAGGGGGCTTCACAGATACGCAGTATTTT. This translates into CASSSPRTGGFTDTQYF.

The CDR3 protein is CASSLKSYNEQFF. CDR3 sequence (DNA): TGTGCCAGCAGCTTAAAGTCCTACAATGAGCAGTTCTTC. This chain links TRBV7-2 with TRBJ2-1; D not resolved. This CDR3 spans 13 amino acids. V was cut by 2 bases and J by 1 base, with 3 bases left in between. CDR1 and CDR2 (germline): SGHTA, FQGNSA.

The rearrangement links TRBV30 to TRBJ2-3, with TRBD2 identical over 7 bases. CDR1 GTSNPN and CDR2 SVGIG come from the germline V gene (reference sequence). J lost 2 bases, V lost 1 base, and 15 bases had no gene match. This CDR3 is 18 amino acids long. As DNA, the CDR3 is TGTGCCTGGAGTGCCCTACCGGGAGGCATCATCCACACAGATACGCAGTATTTT. It specifies CAWSALPGGIIHTDTQYF.

The chain has TRBV4-2 and TRBJ1-5; tentative D call: TRBD1 (5 bases). The CDR3 contains 15 residues. Germline assignment: CDR1 LGHNA and CDR2 YNFKEQ. With 2 bases removed from V and 6 bases from J, the gap between germline ends came to 14 bases. CDR3 sequence reads: CASSQQGLMGQPQHF. The CDR3 DNA reads as TGTGCCAGCAGCCAACAGGGCCTCATGGGTCAGCCCCAGCATTTT.

The chain has TRBV2 and TRBJ2-1, with 7 bases matching TRBD2. The J segment lost 4 bases and the V segment lost 7 bases, leaving 10 bases of the junction unmatched. The germline CDR1 and CDR2 sequences are SNHLY and FYNNEI. This CDR3 spans 15 amino acids. CDR3 in amino acids: CASNTGRPEYNEQFF. CDR3 nucleotide sequence: TGTGCCAGCAATACCGGGAGGCCCGAATACAATGAGCAGTTCTTC.

The rearrangement uses TRBV6-1 and TRBJ2-2, with D perhaps TRBD1 (6 bases). Looked up from germline, CDR1 is MNHNS and CDR2 is SASEGT. CDR3 length: 14 amino acids. V shed 6 bases and J shed 3 bases, with 11 bases lying between them. CDR3 region: CASRADSYTGELFF. In DNA form, the CDR3 reads TGTGCCAGCAGAGCGGACAGCTACACCGGGGAGCTGTTTTTT.

This chain joins TRBV15 and TRBJ1-1; 7 bases line up with TRBD1. With 1 base clipped from V and 3 bases from J, the junction kept 2 bases outside the gene matches. This CDR3 contains 14 residues. Looked up from germline, CDR1 is LNHNV and CDR2 is YYDKDF (reference sequence). The CDR3 spells CATSRGTGYTEAFF. CDR3 DNA: TGTGCCACCAGCAGAGGGACAGGTTACACTGAAGCTTTCTTT.

The chain has TRBV7-9 and TRBJ2-7; 9 bases match TRBD1. The ends lost 6 bases at V and 3 bases at J; junction bases unmatched: 6. This CDR3 is built from 14 residues. CDR1 is SEHNR, CDR2 FQNEAQ, per germline (reference sequence). The CDR3 reads CASSWSTGGYEQYF. The DNA for the CDR3 is TGTGCCAGCAGTTGGTCGACAGGGGGCTACGAGCAGTACTTC.

This rearrangement joins TRBV15 to TRBJ2-1; 13 nucleotides agree with TRBD2. CDR3 length: 20 amino acids. Trimming cost V 1 base and J 2 bases; bases outside gene matches: 11. CDR1 is LNHNV and CDR2 is YYDKDF in the germline V gene (reference sequence). CDR3 region: CATSRGPGTSGKGAYNEQFF. In nucleotides, the CDR3 is TGTGCCACCAGCAGAGGGCCCGGGACTAGCGGGAAAGGGGCCTACAATGAGCAGTTCTTC.

The V and J genes are TRBV11-3 and TRBJ1-1; D remains unclear. Trimming left V 1 base short and J 0 bases short, with 18 bases between. The CDR3 is 18 residues long. The V gene's germline CDR1 is SGHNT and CDR2 YENEEA. In nucleotides, the CDR3 is TGTGCCAGCAGCTTAGGAGGGATCGGCAGGAAAATGAACACTGAAGCTTTCTTT. Translating it yields CASSLGGIGRKMNTEAFF.

This chain links TRBV19 with TRBJ2-7; 13 bases map to TRBD2. Per germline, CDR1 LNHDA and CDR2 SQIVND (reference sequence). The CDR3 loop spans 17 amino acids. V lost 3 bases and J lost 2; bases outside the gene matches: 7. CDR3 sequence reads: CASSIRGTSGIPYEQYF. CDR3 sequence (DNA): TGTGCCAGTAGTATCCGCGGGACTAGCGGGATTCCCTACGAGCAGTACTTC.

The chain joins TRBV6-1 to TRBJ2-7; 10 nucleotides line up with TRBD2. This CDR3 has 16 residues. Unmatched junction bases numbered 6, after V lost 2 bases and J lost 2 bases. Germline V gives CDR1 MNHNS, CDR2 SASEGT. In DNA, the CDR3 is TGTGCCAGCAGTGAAAGGTTACTAGCGGGGACCTACGAGCAGTACTTC. Protein sequence: CASSERLLAGTYEQYF.

This clone appeared once. The chain links TRBV4-2 to TRBJ2-7; 8 bases are a match to TRBD2. Germline V gene sequence: CDR1 LGHNA, CDR2 YNFKEQ. After removal of 1 base from V and 2 bases from J, the junction contained 7 bases not matched to a gene. The CDR3 loop spans 16 amino acids. The CDR3 DNA sequence: TGTGCCAGCAGCCAAGCGGGCTCCGGGAGGGCCTACGAGCAGTACTTC. Protein product: CASSQAGSGRAYEQYF.

The rearrangement links TRBV11-2 to TRBJ2-7; tentatively, D is TRBD1 or TRBD2 (6 bases each). V gave up 5 bases and J gave up 4 bases, with 15 bases separating them. The CDR3 length is 14 residues. The germline gives CDR1 SGHAT, CDR2 FQNNGV. CDR3 DNA: TGTGCCAGCAGCCGAGGGGGGCAGATGTACGAGCAGTACTTC. It encodes CASSRGGQMYEQYF. The full variable domain, its missing parts supplied by reference TRBV11-2 and TRBJ2-7, is EAGVAQSPRYKIIEKRQSVAFWCNPISGHATLYWYQQILGQGPKLLIQFQNNGVVDDSQLPKDRFSAERLKGVDSTLKIQPAKLEDSAVYLCASSRGGQMYEQYFGPGTRLTVT.

The chain joins TRBV5-4 to TRBJ1-1; a weak D match, TRBD1 (6 bases). The length of the CDR3 is 17 residues. V was pared by 0 bases and J by 0 bases, with 15 bases between. Germline V gene lookup returns CDR1 SGHNT and CDR2 YYREEE (reference sequence). The CDR3 loop is CASSLVAGVPMNTEAFF. CDR3 DNA sequence: TGTGCCAGCAGCTTGGTGGCAGGGGTTCCCATGAACACTGAAGCTTTCTTT.

V and J are TRBV10-3 and TRBJ2-7, with 7 bases fitting TRBD1. Germline CDR1 reads ENHRY; CDR2 reads SYGVKD. Trimming cost V 5 bases and J 9 bases; bases outside gene matches: 16. This CDR3 comprises 15 residues. Written as DNA, the CDR3 is TGTGCCATCAGTCGATGGGAACAGGGGTCCCACGGGCAGTACTTC. This translates into CAISRWEQGSHGQYF.

This chain uses TRBV10-1 with TRBJ2-7; TRBD2 might be the D (6 bases). The V gene's germline CDR1 is WNHNN and CDR2 SYGVQD (reference sequence). There are 16 residues in the CDR3. Deletions cut 0 bases from V and 7 bases from J, with 19 bases between. The CDR3 spells CASSESVIGIAGEQYF. For the CDR3, the DNA is TGCGCCAGCAGTGAGTCGGTCATAGGGATCGCGGGGGAGCAGTACTTC.

The chain combines TRBV19 with TRBJ2-2, with D possibly matching TRBD2 (5 bases). The CDR3 sequence is 15 residues long. Germline values: CDR1 LNHDA, CDR2 SQIVND (reference sequence). V lost 3 bases to trimming and J lost 5 bases, with 13 bases between them. In nucleotides, the CDR3 is TGTGCCAGTAGTATCCTCCCACGAGGGACCGGGGAGCTGTTTTTT. Translating it yields CASSILPRGTGELFF.

The genes are TRBV5-5 and TRBJ2-7, with D perhaps TRBD2 (5 bases). Trimming shortened V by 0 bases and J by 3 bases, and 16 bases separated the two germline ends. Germline V gene data show CDR1 as SGHKS and CDR2 as YYEKEE (reference sequence). This CDR3 contains 16 residues. Written as DNA, the CDR3 is TGTGCCAGCAGCTTGGATGAGGGATTGGCCTACTACGAGCAGTACTTC. It yields the protein CASSLDEGLAYYEQYF.

The J gene is TRBJ2-7, the V gene TRBV23-1; 7 bases line up with TRBD1. TRBV23-1 is an ORF, with its function uncertain. CDR3 length equals 19 residues. Germline trimming cut 4 bases from V and 4 bases from J; bases unmatched to any gene: 22. The CDR3 sequence: CASSRPGWQGEARWYEQYF. DNA of the CDR3: TGCGCCAGCAGTCGCCCCGGTTGGCAGGGGGAAGCAAGGTGGTACGAGCAGTACTTC.

V usage is TRBV7-2 and J usage is TRBJ1-5; no definite D call. The CDR3 runs 15 residues. V was cut by 0 bases and J by 0 bases, with 6 bases left in between. The V gene's germline CDR1 is SGHTA and CDR2 FQGNSA. CDR3 sequence: CASSLAPYSNQPQHF. In DNA, the CDR3 is TGTGCCAGCAGCTTAGCCCCTTATAGCAATCAGCCCCAGCATTTT.

As to this clone: The same CDR3 can be traced to other DNA sequences in this sample. The chain uses TRBV9 and TRBJ2-7; TRBD2 agrees at 12 bases. J was trimmed by 1 base and V by 3 bases; bases with no gene match: 2. The CDR3 is 15 residues long. CDR1 SGDLS and CDR2 YYNGEE come from the germline V gene. The CDR3 sequence: CASSAGLAGSYEQYF. CDR3 coding DNA: TGTGCCAGCAGCGCCGGACTAGCGGGATCCTACGAGCAGTACTTC. The variable domain in full, with the rest retrieved from reference TRBV9 and TRBJ2-7, is DSGVTQTPKHLITATGQRVTLRCSPRSGDLSVYWYQQSLDQGLQFLIQYYNGEERAKGNILERFSAQQFPDLHSELNLSSLELGDSALYFCASSAGLAGSYEQYFGPGTRLTVT.

This chain links TRBV5-1 with TRBJ1-1, with no clear D. There are 11 residues in the CDR3. Germline loops: CDR1 SGHRS, CDR2 YFSETQ. V was clipped by 0 bases and J by 7 bases, with 4 bases between them. CDR3 in amino acids: CASSLAGEAFF. DNA of the CDR3: TGCGCCAGCAGCTTGGCAGGTGAAGCTTTCTTT.

The chain is built from TRBV4-1 and TRBJ2-1, with 8 bases matching TRBD1. J was trimmed by 0 bases and V by 5 bases; bases with no gene match: 6. CDR3 size: 16 residues. Germline-derived CDR1 and CDR2 are MGHRA and YSYEKL. CDR3 amino acids: CASSTPGQGSYNEQFF. CDR3 bases: TGCGCCAGCAGCACCCCAGGACAGGGCTCCTACAATGAGCAGTTCTTC.

The rearrangement links TRBV18 to TRBJ2-7, with a possible D match to TRBD1 (6 bases). V shed 2 bases and J shed 6 bases, with 8 bases lying between them. CDR1 and CDR2 from the germline V gene are KGHSH and LQKENI. This CDR3 comprises 12 residues. CDR3 sequence (DNA): TGTGCCAGCTCACCATCAGGGGCCGAGCAGTACTTC. Translation gives CASSPSGAEQYF.